This entry lists 21 T cell receptor beta chains sequenced from one sample in a study of T cell repertoires in cytomegalovirus infection. TCRdb re-called the reads through MiXCR, storing one row per CDR3 protein. The table has fewer than 300,000 distinct CDR3 sequences, 20% to 30% seen once; the top ten hold 11% to 15%. Sequenced sample: PBMCs. These receptors were obtained from a human donor in good health (CMV status not recorded). Some clones in this sample may be carry-over from other donors' samples.

The V call is TRBV7-9, the J call TRBJ1-2, with D hard to call. CDR1 SEHNR and CDR2 FQNEAQ come from the germline V gene (reference sequence). V was trimmed by 4 bases and J by 8 bases, leaving 20 bases between them. The CDR3 totals 15 residues. CDR3 loop: CASSSGDWAPRGYTF. CDR3 DNA: TGTGCCAGCAGCTCCGGTGATTGGGCCCCACGAGGCTACACCTTC.

The chain recombines TRBV19 with TRBJ2-2; D unclear. Trimming pared 6 bases from V and 4 bases from J, leaving 12 bases between. CDR3 length equals 14 residues. Germline V gene sequence: CDR1 LNHDA, CDR2 SQIVND (reference sequence). The CDR3 DNA reads as TGTGCCAGTAGCCGGGTACGAGGCACCGGGGAGCTGTTTTTT. Translating gives CASSRVRGTGELFF.

The chain recombines TRBV29-1 with TRBJ1-1, with D possibly being TRBD1 (6 bases). Deletions cut 6 bases from V and 1 base from J, with 9 bases between. This CDR3 spans 12 amino acids. Germline V gene data show CDR1 as SQVTM and CDR2 as ANQGSEA. CDR3 in amino acids: CSVGQTNTEAFF. CDR3 DNA: TGCAGCGTGGGACAAACGAACACTGAAGCTTTCTTT.

The CDR3 DNA follows: TGTGCCAGCAGTTACCAAGGGTCGCCGAACACCGGGGAGCTGTTTTTT. This sequence encodes CASSYQGSPNTGELFF. The chain is built from TRBV6-6 and TRBJ2-2, with D unresolved. Trimming shortened V by 2 bases and J by 0 bases, and 10 bases separated the two germline ends. Germline CDR1 is MNHNY and CDR2 is SVGAGI (reference sequence). The CDR3 consists of 16 residues.

This clonotype was detected a few times. CDR3 loop: CASSPDSPGDQPQHF. The CDR3 DNA reads TGTGCCAGCAGCCCCGATTCCCCCGGGGATCAGCCCCAGCATTTT. The chain has TRBV6-5 and TRBJ1-5; D gene ambiguous. The CDR3 consists of 15 residues. Germline V CDR1 and CDR2: MNHEY, SVGAGI. The germline V and J ends were trimmed by 6 bases and 5 bases, with 17 bases remaining between them.

The J gene is TRBJ2-5, the V gene TRBV12-3 or TRBV12-4; D is ambiguous. V was shortened by 5 bases and J by 1 base, with 8 bases between the two germline ends. The CDR3 has 13 residues. CDR3 residues: CASSRWIQETQYF. The CDR3 DNA reads TGTGCCAGCAGTCGGTGGATCCAAGAGACCCAGTACTTC.

The V and J genes are TRBV27 and TRBJ1-5, with D perhaps TRBD1 (5 bases). There are 15 residues in the CDR3. Per germline, CDR1 MNHEY and CDR2 SMNVEV (reference sequence). Between the trimmed V and J ends, which lost 3 bases and 1 base, there was a span of 10 bases. As DNA, the CDR3 is TGTGCCAGCAGTTTTACAGGACTCAGCAATCAGCCCCAGCATTTT. Its protein is CASSFTGLSNQPQHF.

V and J are TRBV29-1 and TRBJ2-5; TRBD2 might be the D (7 bases). The CDR3 has 13 residues. Per germline, CDR1 SQVTM and CDR2 ANQGSEA. V lost 1 base and J 5 bases, leaving 11 bases between the germline ends. The CDR3 loop reads CSVEVGGGETQYF. CDR3 sequence (DNA): TGCAGCGTTGAAGTGGGAGGGGGGGAGACCCAGTACTTC.

This clonotype was detected only a few times. The V and J genes are TRBV19 and TRBJ2-2; TRBD2 matches 7 bases. Germline CDR1 reads LNHDA; CDR2 reads SQIVND (reference sequence). V gave up 6 bases and J gave up 2 bases; unmatched junction bases: 3. The CDR3 loop spans 14 amino acids. CDR3 bases: TGTGCCAGTAGGGTGACTAGCAACACCGGGGAGCTGTTTTTT. It encodes CASRVTSNTGELFF.

This clonotype was recorded once. The chain uses TRBV7-6 and TRBJ2-3; possible D gene TRBD2, 6 bases. The V gene lost 5 bases and the J gene lost 0 bases, with 18 bases spanning the gap. Germline V gene lookup returns CDR1 SGHVS and CDR2 FNYEAQ. The CDR3 is made up of 17 amino acids. As DNA, the CDR3 is TGTGCCAGCAGCCGAACCGGGACTGCTAAAAGCACAGATACGCAGTATTTT. Its translation is CASSRTGTAKSTDTQYF.

This clonotype was found many times. This chain links TRBV7-2 with TRBJ1-1; perhaps TRBD1 as D (6 bases). The CDR3 is 13 residues long. CDR1 and CDR2 from the germline V gene are SGHTA and FQGNSA. Trimming pared 5 bases from V and 7 bases from J, leaving 14 bases between. CDR3 DNA: TGTGCCAGCAGCCACAACTACAGGGATGAAGCTTTCTTT. Residues: CASSHNYRDEAFF. Drawing the rest from reference TRBV7-2 and TRBJ1-1, the complete variable domain is GAGVSQSPSNKVTEKGKDVELRCDPISGHTALYWYRQSLGQGLEFLIYFQGNSAPDKSGLPSDRFSAERTGGSVSTLTIQRTQQEDSAVYLCASSHNYRDEAFFGQGTRLTVV.

There are a few counts of this clonotype. The chain links TRBV7-9 to TRBJ1-2, with TRBD1 identical over 7 bases. Per germline, CDR1 SEHNR and CDR2 FQNEAQ (reference sequence). The ends lost 6 bases at V and 6 bases at J; junction bases unmatched: 7. The CDR3 runs 13 residues. CDR3 amino acids: CASRDGTDHGYTF. The CDR3 DNA reads as TGTGCCAGCAGAGACGGGACAGATCATGGCTACACCTTC.

This sequence joins TRBV19 and TRBJ2-1; TRBD2 aligns across 7 bases. V was clipped by 1 base and J by 10 bases; unmatched bases: 13. Germline assignment: CDR1 LNHDA and CDR2 SQIVND (reference sequence). The CDR3 spans 16 residues. CDR3 residues: CASSIVRTAGVLEQFF. DNA of the CDR3: TGTGCCAGTAGTATAGTACGGACGGCGGGGGTACTCGAGCAGTTCTTC. The full variable domain, with the rest looked up from reference TRBV19 and TRBJ2-1, is DGGITQSPKYLFRKEGQNVTLSCEQNLNHDAMYWYRQDPGQGLRLIYYSQIVNDFQKGDIAEGYSVSREKKESFPLTVTSAQKNPTAFYLCASSIVRTAGVLEQFFGPGTRLTVL.

The chain links TRBV19 to TRBJ2-1; 9 bases align to TRBD2. Germline V CDR1 and CDR2: LNHDA, SQIVND (reference sequence). With V trimmed by 4 bases and J by 3 bases, 7 bases remained unmatched. The CDR3 spans 16 residues. The CDR3 sequence: CASSTFSGSVYNEQFF. As DNA, the CDR3 is TGTGCCAGTAGTACCTTTAGCGGGAGTGTCTACAATGAGCAGTTCTTC. Based on the CDR3 plus reference TRBV19 and TRBJ2-1, the full variable domain is DGGITQSPKYLFRKEGQNVTLSCEQNLNHDAMYWYRQDPGQGLRLIYYSQIVNDFQKGDIAEGYSVSREKKESFPLTVTSAQKNPTAFYLCASSTFSGSVYNEQFFGPGTRLTVL.

This clonotype came up many times. The chain recombines TRBV7-2 with TRBJ2-7; TRBD2 agrees at 10 bases. V dropped 5 bases and J dropped 2; count of bases not matched to a gene: 6. The CDR3 loop spans 15 amino acids. The germline CDR1 and CDR2 sequences are SGHTA and FQGNSA. The CDR3 DNA follows: TGTGCCAGCAGCCAGGTCCTAGCGGGAGCCTACGAGCAGTACTTC. This encodes CASSQVLAGAYEQYF.

This clonotype was recorded a few times. The chain carries TRBV7-8 and TRBJ2-1; D perhaps matches TRBD2 (6 bases). Looked up from germline, CDR1 is SGHVS and CDR2 is FQNEAQ. With 5 bases removed from V and 0 bases from J, the gap between germline ends came to 17 bases. This CDR3 has 17 amino acids. Here the CDR3 DNA reads TGTGCCAGCAGCAATCCAAGAGCGGGTCGCTCCTACAATGAGCAGTTCTTC. Its translation is CASSNPRAGRSYNEQFF.

This clonotype was detected many times. The gene calls are TRBV7-3 and TRBJ2-3; 8 bases agree with TRBD2. V dropped 2 bases and J dropped 1; count of bases not matched to a gene: 8. CDR3 length equals 17 residues. CDR1 and CDR2 (germline): SGHTA, FQGTGA. The CDR3 reads CASSLSGGGTGTDTQYF. CDR3 sequence (DNA): TGTGCCAGCAGCTTATCGGGCGGGGGGACGGGCACAGATACGCAGTATTTT. Combining the CDR3 with reference TRBV7-3 and TRBJ2-3 gives the whole variable domain GAGVSQTPSNKVTEKGKYVELRCDPISGHTALYWYRQSLGQGPEFLIYFQGTGAADDSGLPNDRFFAVRPEGSVSTLKIQRTERGDSAVYLCASSLSGGGTGTDTQYFGPGTRLTVL.

The chain is built from TRBV10-3 and TRBJ2-7, with D unclear. The CDR3 contains 14 residues. CDR1 and CDR2 from the germline V gene are ENHRY and SYGVKD. Trimming pared 6 bases from V and 2 bases from J, leaving 14 bases between. CDR3 protein: CAIRTSTDTYEQYF. The CDR3 region has the DNA TGTGCCATCAGAACAAGTACCGACACCTACGAGCAGTACTTC.

The genes are TRBV5-4 and TRBJ2-5, with 11 bases matching TRBD2. Trimming cost V 4 bases and J 5 bases; bases outside gene matches: 13. Germline CDR1 SGHNT, CDR2 YYREEE (reference sequence). The CDR3 is 17 residues long. CDR3 amino acids: CASSHPFSGRASETQYF. The CDR3 nucleotides are TGTGCCAGCAGCCATCCCTTTAGCGGGAGGGCCTCGGAGACCCAGTACTTC.

The chain links TRBV9 to TRBJ2-5, with TRBD2 matching over 8 bases. In germline, CDR1 is SGDLS, CDR2 YYNGEE. The ends lost 4 bases at V and 5 bases at J; junction bases unmatched: 10. This CDR3 is 15 amino acids long. The CDR3 loop is CASSIVGASGETQYF. The CDR3 DNA is TGTGCCAGCAGCATCGTAGGAGCTAGCGGGGAGACCCAGTACTTC.

The chain couples TRBV7-2 to TRBJ1-1; D uncertain. Trimming cost V 5 bases and J 1 base, with 11 bases left between them. CDR3 length equals 14 residues. Germline V CDR1 and CDR2: SGHTA, FQGNSA. The CDR3 coding sequence is TGTGCCAGCAGCGACTGGGGAGGGAACACTGAAGCTTTCTTT. Residues: CASSDWGGNTEAFF.